This T cell receptor (beta chain) was sequenced during a study of T cells after yellow fever vaccination. This clonotype appeared a few times. Using its own MiXCR run on the 5' RACE reads, TCRdb lists one record per CDR3 protein. This table has about 330,000 distinct CDR3 sequences, 6.8% appearing once. Trimming shortened V by 4 bases and J by 1 base, and 10 bases separated the two germline ends. CDR3 length: 14 residues. Germline CDR1 MGHRA, CDR2 YSYEKL. This clonotype originated in a man aged 18-30 years who received the YFV17D yellow fever vaccine. The rearrangement joins TRBV4-1 to TRBJ1-1; no reliable D call. Sequencing was performed on PBMCs, taken approximately 40 days after the first yellow fever vaccination. CDR3 protein: CASSPFQWNTEAFF. The DNA for the CDR3 is TGCGCCAGCAGCCCGTTCCAATGGAACACTGAAGCTTTCTTT.